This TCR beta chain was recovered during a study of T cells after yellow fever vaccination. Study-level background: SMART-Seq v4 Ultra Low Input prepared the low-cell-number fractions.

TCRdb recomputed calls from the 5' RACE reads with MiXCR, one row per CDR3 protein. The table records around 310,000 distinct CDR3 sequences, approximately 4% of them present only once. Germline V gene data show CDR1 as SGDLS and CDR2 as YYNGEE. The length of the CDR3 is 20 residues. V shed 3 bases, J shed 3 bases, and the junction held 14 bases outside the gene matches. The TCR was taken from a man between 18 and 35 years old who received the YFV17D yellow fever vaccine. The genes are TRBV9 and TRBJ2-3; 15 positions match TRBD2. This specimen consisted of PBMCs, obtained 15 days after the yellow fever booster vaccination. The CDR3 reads CASSAGLAGGPVRLTDTQYF. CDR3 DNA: TGTGCCAGCAGCGCGGGACTAGCGGGGGGCCCTGTGCGACTTACAGATACGCAGTATTTT.